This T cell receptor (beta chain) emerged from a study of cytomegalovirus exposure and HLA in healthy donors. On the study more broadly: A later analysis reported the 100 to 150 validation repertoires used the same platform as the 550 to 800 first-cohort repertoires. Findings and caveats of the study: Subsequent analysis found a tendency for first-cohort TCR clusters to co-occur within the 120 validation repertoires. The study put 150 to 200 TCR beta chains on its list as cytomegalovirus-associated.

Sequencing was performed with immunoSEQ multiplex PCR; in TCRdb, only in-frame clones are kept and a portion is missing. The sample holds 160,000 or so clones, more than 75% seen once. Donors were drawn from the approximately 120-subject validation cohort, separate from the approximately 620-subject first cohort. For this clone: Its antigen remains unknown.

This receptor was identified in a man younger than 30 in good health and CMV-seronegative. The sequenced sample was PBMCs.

The CDR3 is CASSEYRVAATNEKLFF. The CDR3, as DNA: TGTGCCAGCAGTGAATATCGTGTAGCGGCAACTAATGAAAAACTGTTTTTT. The chain is built from TRBV6-1 and TRBJ1-4; D gene uncertain. The ends were cut back, 2 bases at V and 0 bases at J, with 13 bases in the middle. The germline CDR1 and CDR2 sequences are MNHNS and SASEGT. CDR3 length equals 17 residues.